A single sample gave rise to the 31 T cell receptor beta chains below, sequenced in a study of T cell responses to AZD1222 COVID-19 vaccine. Here immunoSEQ multiplex PCR was the method, and the copy in TCRdb shows in-frame clones only, minus some. The data show roughly 150,000 clones, roughly 91% seen once. Sequencing used peripheral blood, obtained on day 0 of AZD1222 vaccination. The receptors shown here come from an adult in good health.

This sequence joins TRBV2 and TRBJ2-7, with 8 bases fitting TRBD1. After removal of 5 bases from V and 4 bases from J, the junction contained 10 bases not matched to a gene. The CDR3 consists of 15 residues. CDR1 and CDR2 from the germline V gene are SNHLY and FYNNEI. The CDR3 here is CASSKTGQANYEQYF. The DNA of the CDR3 is TGTGCCAGCAGTAAAACGGGACAGGCGAATTACGAGCAGTACTTC. The full variable domain, rest sourced from reference TRBV2 and TRBJ2-7, is EPEVTQTPSHQVTQMGQEVILRCVPISNHLYFYWYRQILGQKVEFLVSFYNNEISEKSEIFDDQFSVERPDGSNFTLKIRSTKLEDSAMYFCASSKTGQANYEQYFGPGTRLTVT.

V usage is TRBV18 and J usage is TRBJ2-7; a possible D gene is TRBD1 (6 bases). The CDR3 is made up of 18 amino acids. Germline V gene sequence: CDR1 KGHSH, CDR2 LQKENI. Trimming cost V 3 bases and J 7 bases, with 28 bases left between them. Here the CDR3 DNA reads TGTGCCAGCTCACCTCCCCGTCGCAGGGGAGAAACCTCTGGTGAGCAGTACTTC. This encodes CASSPPRRRGETSGEQYF.

The chain uses TRBV9 and TRBJ2-1; 14 nucleotides align to TRBD2. V trimming: 3 bases; J trimming: 5 bases; junction bases outside the gene matches: 4. The CDR3 covers 16 residues. Germline CDR1 SGDLS, CDR2 YYNGEE. In DNA, the CDR3 is TGTGCCAGCAGCGAGGGACTAGCGGGAGCGAACAATGAGCAGTTCTTC. Protein sequence: CASSEGLAGANNEQFF. Full variable domain (outside the CDR3, taken from reference TRBV9 and TRBJ2-1): DSGVTQTPKHLITATGQRVTLRCSPRSGDLSVYWYQQSLDQGLQFLIQYYNGEERAKGNILERFSAQQFPDLHSELNLSSLELGDSALYFCASSEGLAGANNEQFFGPGTRLTVL.

This clone was counted a single time. The V gene is TRBV4-3, the J gene TRBJ2-3; 7 nucleotides line up with TRBD1. CDR1 and CDR2 from the germline V gene are LGHNA and YSLEER. The V segment lost 2 bases and the J segment 6 bases; nucleotides outside the gene matches: 8. This CDR3 spans 15 amino acids. Here the CDR3 DNA reads TGCGCCAGCAGCCAAACGACAGGGAACGCTGATACGCAGTATTTT. Its protein product is CASSQTTGNADTQYF.

CDR3: CASSPSHRGTEAFF. In nucleotides, the CDR3 is TGTGCCAGCAGCCCGAGTCACAGGGGCACTGAAGCTTTCTTT. V usage is TRBV4-2 and J usage is TRBJ1-1, with 7 bases identical to TRBD1. This CDR3 is built from 14 residues. Germline CDR1 reads LGHNA; CDR2 reads YNFKEQ. With 4 bases clipped from V and 4 bases from J, the junction kept 6 bases outside the gene matches.

The chain uses TRBV11-3 and TRBJ1-2; D is undetermined. Germline CDR1 reads SGHNT; CDR2 reads YENEEA. The CDR3 has 18 residues. Trimming removed 0 bases from V and 8 bases from J, with 25 bases in between. The CDR3 is CASSLEGFGQPGLEGYTF. The CDR3 DNA is TGTGCCAGCAGCTTAGAGGGTTTTGGGCAGCCTGGTTTGGAGGGCTACACCTTC. The variable domain in full, completed from reference TRBV11-3 and TRBJ1-2, reads EAGVVQSPRYKIIEKKQPVAFWCNPISGHNTLYWYLQNLGQGPELLIRYENEEAVDDSQLPKDRFSAERLKGVDSTLKIQPAELGDSAVYLCASSLEGFGQPGLEGYTFGSGTRLTVV.

The chain combines TRBV9 with TRBJ2-6; TRBD2 matches at 9 bases. After removal of 0 bases from V and 0 bases from J, the junction contained 7 bases not matched to a gene. CDR3 size: 19 residues. Germline V lookup: CDR1 SGDLS, CDR2 YYNGEE. Here the CDR3 DNA reads TGTGCCAGCAGCGTAGGGAGGCTAGCGGGGCTCTCTGGGGCCAACGTCCTGACTTTC. This codes for CASSVGRLAGLSGANVLTF. The variable domain in full, with the rest retrieved from reference TRBV9 and TRBJ2-6, is DSGVTQTPKHLITATGQRVTLRCSPRSGDLSVYWYQQSLDQGLQFLIQYYNGEERAKGNILERFSAQQFPDLHSELNLSSLELGDSALYFCASSVGRLAGLSGANVLTFGAGSRLTVL.

The chain uses TRBV6-5 and TRBJ1-2; D is possibly TRBD1 (5 bases). CDR3 size: 15 residues. Trimming took off 2 bases at V and 8 bases at J, with 18 bases between the two ends. CDR1 is MNHEY and CDR2 is SVGAGI in the germline V gene. The CDR3 sequence: CASSYLPTAPGGYTF. In nucleotides, the CDR3 is TGTGCCAGCAGTTACCTCCCGACAGCCCCCGGGGGCTACACCTTC.

This chain links TRBV11-2 with TRBJ1-6, with TRBD1 identical over 7 bases. Germline CDR1 is SGHAT and CDR2 is FQNNGV. CDR3 length: 16 residues. V dropped 5 bases and J dropped 7; count of bases not matched to a gene: 11. CDR3 coding DNA: TGTGCCAGCAGCCAGGCGTTGGACAGGTCCAATTCACCCCTCCACTTT. This sequence encodes CASSQALDRSNSPLHF.

This clone was picked up one time. This rearrangement joins TRBV3-1 (or the pseudogene TRBV3-2) to TRBJ1-4, with TRBD1 matching 7 bases. The CDR3 totals 12 residues. Germline CDR1 reads LGHDT; CDR2 reads YNNKEL (reference sequence). The junction had 0 bases not matched to a gene; V was cut back by 3 bases and J by 8 bases. CDR3 sequence: CASSQTGEKLFF. In DNA form, the CDR3 reads TGTGCCAGCAGCCAGACAGGGGAAAAACTGTTTTTT.

This chain uses TRBV5-5 with TRBJ2-7, with 7 bases fitting TRBD1. CDR1 is SGHKS, CDR2 YYEKEE, per germline (reference sequence). Trimming cost V 1 base and J 6 bases; bases outside gene matches: 1. CDR3 length: 12 residues. The CDR3 region is CASSLTGVEQYF. The CDR3 coding sequence is TGTGCCAGCAGCTTGACAGGGGTCGAGCAGTACTTC.

The DNA for the CDR3 is TGCGCCAGCAGCCTGGGCCAGGAATACAATGAGCAGTTCTTC. Translation: CASSLGQEYNEQFF. V usage is TRBV4-1 and J usage is TRBJ2-1; D gene unclear. The CDR3 covers 14 residues. Germline V gene data show CDR1 as MGHRA and CDR2 as YSYEKL. Trimming pared 4 bases from V and 4 bases from J, leaving 11 bases between.

V and J are TRBV6-5 and TRBJ2-3; 9 bases are shared with TRBD1. V dropped 3 bases and J dropped 1; count of bases not matched to a gene: 5. The CDR3 is made up of 16 amino acids. Germline assignment: CDR1 MNHEY and CDR2 SVGAGI. This CDR3 reads CASSYGTGRGTDTQYF. The CDR3, as DNA: TGTGCCAGCAGTTATGGGACAGGGAGGGGCACAGATACGCAGTATTTT.

The rearrangement uses TRBV12-3 or TRBV12-4 and TRBJ2-7, with D tentatively TRBD2 (6 bases). The CDR3 sequence is 13 residues long. V was cut by 3 bases and J by 6 bases, with 12 bases left in between. DNA of the CDR3: TGTGCCAGCAGTTTCGTGGGGCGGGGCGAGCAGTACTTC. Protein sequence: CASSFVGRGEQYF.

The chain has TRBV2 and TRBJ2-5; D is unresolved. The length of the CDR3 is 13 residues. Germline assignment: CDR1 SNHLY and CDR2 FYNNEI. Deletions cut 6 bases from V and 3 bases from J, with 11 bases between. CDR3 residues: CASRKGAEETQYF. The DNA for the CDR3 is TGTGCCAGCAGGAAAGGCGCCGAAGAGACCCAGTACTTC.

Only one count was recorded for this clone. CDR3 nucleotides: TGTGCCAGCAGAAAGAGACAGGGGTCCTACAATGAGCAGTTCTTC. It translates to CASRKRQGSYNEQFF. The chain couples TRBV28 to TRBJ2-1; the match to TRBD1 covers 8 bases. The CDR3 has 15 amino acids. Germline CDR1 reads MDHEN; CDR2 reads SYDVKM. The junction had 5 bases not matched to a gene; V was cut back by 6 bases and J by 1 base.

J is TRBJ1-1 and V is TRBV4-3, with D perhaps matching TRBD1 (6 bases). Between the trimmed V and J ends, which lost 2 bases and 5 bases, there was a span of 9 bases. CDR1 and CDR2 from the germline V gene are LGHNA and YSLEER. This CDR3 is 13 amino acids long. Here the CDR3 reads CASSQSRGTEAFF. Written as DNA, the CDR3 is TGCGCCAGCAGCCAAAGCAGGGGTACTGAAGCTTTCTTT.

The chain recombines TRBV5-1 with TRBJ2-3, with 11 bases fitting TRBD2. This CDR3 region has 14 residues. Losses at the gene ends were 5 bases for V and 6 bases for J; bases not matched to a gene: 5. Germline V gene lookup returns CDR1 SGHRS and CDR2 YFSETQ. As DNA, the CDR3 is TGCGCCAGCAGTGCGACTAGCGGGGCGGATACGCAGTATTTT. Encoded protein: CASSATSGADTQYF.

The V call is TRBV7-6, the J call TRBJ2-7; the D gene is possibly TRBD1 (6 bases). CDR1 and CDR2 (germline): SGHVS, FNYEAQ. V lost 4 bases, J lost 5 bases, and 18 bases lay in between. The CDR3 is 15 residues long. The CDR3 DNA sequence: TGTGCCAGCAGCTCCAGTGGGGACATGAGGGACGAGCAGTACTTC. Translation: CASSSSGDMRDEQYF.

The rearrangement links TRBV14 to TRBJ1-1; D remains ambiguous. Germline V gene lookup returns CDR1 SGHDN and CDR2 FVKESK. CDR3 length: 13 amino acids. V was shortened by 6 bases and J by 0 bases, with 8 bases between the two germline ends. CDR3 amino acids: CASRLTMNTEAFF. Here the CDR3 DNA reads TGTGCCAGCAGGTTGACGATGAACACTGAAGCTTTCTTT. Complete variable domain (other parts from reference TRBV14 and TRBJ1-1): EAGVTQFPSHSVIEKGQTVTLRCDPISGHDNLYWYRRVMGKEIKFLLHFVKESKQDESGMPNNRFLAERTGGTYSTLKVQPAELEDSGVYFCASRLTMNTEAFFGQGTRLTVV.

This clone was picked up one time. The chain carries TRBV4-3 and TRBJ2-7, with 10 bases lining up with TRBD2. V shed 4 bases and J 3 bases; nucleotides not matched to a gene: 6. The CDR3 is made up of 15 amino acids. Germline values: CDR1 LGHNA, CDR2 YSLEER. The CDR3 sequence: CASSLLAGAHYEQYF. CDR3 nucleotide sequence: TGCGCCAGCAGCCTTCTAGCGGGGGCCCACTACGAGCAGTACTTC.

The chain has TRBV7-3 and TRBJ2-1, with TRBD1 identical over 9 bases. Germline-derived CDR1 and CDR2 are SGHTA and FQGTGA. Trimming removed 2 bases from V and 4 bases from J; junction bases left unmatched: 15. The CDR3 length is 19 residues. For the CDR3, the DNA is TGTGCCAGCAGCTTAGGGCCCCTTAACCTGGGACAGGGTTACAATGAGCAGTTCTTC. Amino acids: CASSLGPLNLGQGYNEQFF. Looking up the rest from reference TRBV7-3 and TRBJ2-1 gives the full variable domain: GAGVSQTPSNKVTEKGKYVELRCDPISGHTALYWYRQSLGQGPEFLIYFQGTGAADDSGLPNDRFFAVRPEGSVSTLKIQRTERGDSAVYLCASSLGPLNLGQGYNEQFFGPGTRLTVL.

V is TRBV10-3 and J is TRBJ2-7, with TRBD2 matching 12 bases. Germline trimming cut 7 bases from V and 2 bases from J; bases unmatched to any gene: 6. Germline-derived CDR1 and CDR2 are ENHRY and SYGVKD. This CDR3 has 15 residues. The CDR3 here is CAITSLAGGPYEQYF. The CDR3 DNA reads TGTGCCATCACCTCACTAGCGGGGGGACCCTACGAGCAGTACTTC.

This chain links TRBV6-2 or TRBV6-3 with TRBJ1-2; D remains unclear. Trimming shortened V by 5 bases and J by 2 bases, and 6 bases separated the two germline ends. CDR3 length: 12 residues. Germline V gene sequence: CDR1 MNHEY, CDR2 SVGEGT. The CDR3 sequence: CASSPGNYGYTF. CDR3 nucleotides: TGTGCCAGCAGTCCCGGGAACTATGGCTACACCTTC.

J is TRBJ2-5 and V is TRBV4-1; D is undetermined. The CDR3 consists of 14 residues. Germline CDR1 MGHRA, CDR2 YSYEKL. Trimming shortened V by 0 bases and J by 4 bases, and 9 bases separated the two germline ends. The CDR3 protein is CASSQEPAGETQYF. CDR3 in DNA: TGCGCCAGCAGCCAAGAACCGGCAGGAGAGACCCAGTACTTC.

The chain links TRBV11-1 to TRBJ2-1; a possible D gene is TRBD1 (6 bases). Germline V gene data show CDR1 as SGHAT and CDR2 as FQDESV (reference sequence). V shed 1 base and J shed 7 bases, with 11 bases lying between them. The CDR3 extends over 14 amino acids. CDR3 residues: CASSLVWQGNEQFF. The CDR3 DNA sequence: TGTGCCAGCAGCTTAGTTTGGCAGGGGAATGAGCAGTTCTTC.

The CDR3 region has the DNA TGTGCCAGCAGCCCCCGGGACTTCAATGGCTACACCTTC. Protein product: CASSPRDFNGYTF. This chain joins TRBV7-9 and TRBJ1-2, with D possibly matching TRBD1 (5 bases). This CDR3 contains 13 residues. Germline CDR1 and CDR2: SEHNR and FQNEAQ (reference sequence). The V and J ends lost 5 bases and 6 bases respectively, with 13 bases between them.

This clone was observed once. The rearrangement links TRBV12-3 or TRBV12-4 to TRBJ2-7; D is undetermined. V lost 4 bases, J lost 2 bases, and 3 bases lay in between. The CDR3 sequence is 11 residues long. In DNA, the CDR3 is TGTGCCAGCAGTTCCACCTACGAGCAGTACTTC. Residues: CASSSTYEQYF.

This rearrangement joins TRBV7-2 to TRBJ2-1, with 9 positions matching TRBD2. The V gene end was trimmed by 5 bases and the J gene end by 7 bases; junction bases not matched to a gene: 9. This CDR3 is 15 amino acids long. Germline lookup yields CDR1 SGHTA and CDR2 FQGNSA. The CDR3 coding sequence is TGTGCCAGCAGCCCTAGCGGGGCAGTATCGAATGAGCAGTTCTTC. The encoded protein is CASSPSGAVSNEQFF. Full variable domain (missing parts from reference TRBV7-2 and TRBJ2-1): GAGVSQSPSNKVTEKGKDVELRCDPISGHTALYWYRQSLGQGLEFLIYFQGNSAPDKSGLPSDRFSAERTGGSVSTLTIQRTQQEDSAVYLCASSPSGAVSNEQFFGPGTRLTVL.

The chain carries TRBV30 and TRBJ2-1; no clear D. The CDR3 runs 15 residues. Germline-derived CDR1 and CDR2 are GTSNPN and SVGIG (reference sequence). V dropped 0 bases and J dropped 6 bases, with 15 bases sitting between them. In nucleotides, the CDR3 is TGTGCCTGGAGTGTACTGGGTTTCGACGGCAATGAGCAGTTCTTC. Translated: CAWSVLGFDGNEQFF.

This chain connects TRBV5-1 to TRBJ1-2; D call uncertain. Trimming shortened V by 2 bases and J by 8 bases, and 13 bases separated the two germline ends. This CDR3 spans 13 amino acids. Germline assignment: CDR1 SGHRS and CDR2 YFSETQ. The CDR3 loop reads CASSFNAVVGYTF. The CDR3 nucleotides are TGCGCCAGCAGCTTTAACGCGGTCGTAGGCTACACCTTC.